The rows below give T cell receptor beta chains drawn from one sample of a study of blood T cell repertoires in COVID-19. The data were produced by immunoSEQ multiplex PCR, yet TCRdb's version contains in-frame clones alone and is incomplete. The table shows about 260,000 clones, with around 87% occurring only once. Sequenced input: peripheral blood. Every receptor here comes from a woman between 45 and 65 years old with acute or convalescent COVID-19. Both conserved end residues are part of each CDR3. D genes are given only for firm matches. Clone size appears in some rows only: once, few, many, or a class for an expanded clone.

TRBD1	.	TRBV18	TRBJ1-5	TGTGCCAGCTCATCGACAGGGATAGGTCAGCCCCAGCATTTT	CASSSTGIGQPQHF
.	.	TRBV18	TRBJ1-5	TGTGCCAGCTCCCCTGGGGGGGGAAGCAATCAGCCCCAGCATTTT	CASSPGGGSNQPQHF
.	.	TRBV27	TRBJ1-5	TGTGCCAGCAATCGGCAGGGTCTTAGCAATCAGCCCCAGCATTTT	CASNRQGLSNQPQHF
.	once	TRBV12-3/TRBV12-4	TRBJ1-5	TGTGCCAGCAGCCACAACAGGGATCAGCCCCAGCATTTT	CASSHNRDQPQHF
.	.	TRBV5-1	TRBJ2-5	TGCGCCAGCAGCGCAAGGGGAATCGAAGAGACCCAGTACTTC	CASSARGIEETQYF
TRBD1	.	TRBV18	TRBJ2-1	TGTGCCAGCTCACAACAGGGGTATGAGCAGTTCTTC	CASSQQGYEQFF
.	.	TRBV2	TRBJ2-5	TGTGCCAGCAGGACGGGACAACAAGAGACCCAGTACTTC	CASRTGQQETQYF
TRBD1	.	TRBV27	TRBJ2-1	TGTGCCAGCAGTCCCCTCGGGACAGGGAAGGATGAGCAGTTCTTC	CASSPLGTGKDEQFF
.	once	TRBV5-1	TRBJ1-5	TGCGCCAGCAGCTTGGACGGGAGGGCCGATCAGCCCCAGCATTTT	CASSLDGRADQPQHF
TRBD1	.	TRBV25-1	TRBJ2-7	TGTGCCAGCAGTGTGCGACAGGGTACCTACGAGCAGTACTTC	CASSVRQGTYEQYF
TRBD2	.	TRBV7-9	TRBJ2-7	TGTGCCAGCAGCTTCGCGGCCAGCGGGGCCTACGAGCAGTACTTC	CASSFAASGAYEQYF
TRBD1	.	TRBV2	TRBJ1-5	TGTGCCAGCAGTGAAAGGGGGCGGGGCAATCAGCCCCAGCATTTT	CASSERGRGNQPQHF
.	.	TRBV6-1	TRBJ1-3	TGTGCCAGCAGTGAAGCAATATCCCTGAGCTCTGGAAACACCATATATTTT	CASSEAISLSSGNTIYF
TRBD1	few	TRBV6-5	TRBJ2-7	TGTGCCAGCAGTTACCCCGGACAGGGAGTCTACGAGCAGTACTTC	CASSYPGQGVYEQYF
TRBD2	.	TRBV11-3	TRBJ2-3	TGTGCCAGCAGCTTAGTCGGCCTAGCGGGAGAGGGAGATACGCAGTATTTT	CASSLVGLAGEGDTQYF
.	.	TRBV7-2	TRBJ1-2	TGTGCCAGCAGCTTAGGGCAGGGCAGAGACTATGGCTACACCTTC	CASSLGQGRDYGYTF
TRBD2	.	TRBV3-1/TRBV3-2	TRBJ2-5	TGTGCCAGCAGCCGTAACCGGGGGGGATACCAAGAGACCCAGTACTTC	CASSRNRGGYQETQYF
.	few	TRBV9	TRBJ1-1	TGTGCCAGCAGCGTAGAGGCCTACAGTAATTTGAACACTGAAGCTTTCTTT	CASSVEAYSNLNTEAFF
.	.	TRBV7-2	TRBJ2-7	TGTGCCAGCAGCTTTCAGGCCGGGACTCGTTCCTACGAGCAGTACTTC	CASSFQAGTRSYEQYF
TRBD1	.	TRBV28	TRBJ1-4	TGTGCATCCAGGGGGCTAGAGGAAAAACTGTTTTTT	CASRGLEEKLFF
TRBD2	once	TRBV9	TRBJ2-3	TGTGCCAGCAGCGTAGTGGCGGGAGGGCCCCCAGATACGCAGTATTTT	CASSVVAGGPPDTQYF
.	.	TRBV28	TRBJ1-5	TGTGCCAGCAGGGGCTTAGGACACCTTAAGAGGCCCCAGCATTTT	CASRGLGHLKRPQHF
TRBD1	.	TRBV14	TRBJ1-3	TGTGCCAGCAGCCAGATGAGGGGGCTTTCTGGAAACACCATATATTTT	CASSQMRGLSGNTIYF
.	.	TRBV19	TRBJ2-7	TGTGCCAGTAGTATCGGGACAAAAGGACTAGCCTACGAGCAGTACTTC	CASSIGTKGLAYEQYF
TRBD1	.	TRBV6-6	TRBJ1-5	TGTGCCAGCCAGGGACAGGGGCTCAATCAGCCCCAGCATTTT	CASQGQGLNQPQHF
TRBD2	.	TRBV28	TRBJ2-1	TGTGCCAGCAGTTACCCCTTGGCGGGAGTATCCTACAATGAGCAGTTCTTC	CASSYPLAGVSYNEQFF
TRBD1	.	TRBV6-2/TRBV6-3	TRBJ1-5	TGTGCCAGCAGTTACACCCGGACAGGGGGCCAGCCCCAGCATTTT	CASSYTRTGGQPQHF
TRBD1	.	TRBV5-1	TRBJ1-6	TGCGCCAGCAGCTTGGCAGACAGGGGGCGTTCACCCCTCCACTTT	CASSLADRGRSPLHF
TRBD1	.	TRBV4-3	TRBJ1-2	TGCGCCAGCAGCCGAAACCCGGGACAGGGAAGCTACACCTTC	CASSRNPGQGSYTF
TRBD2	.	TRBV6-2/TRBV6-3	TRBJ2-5	TGTGCCAGCAGTTACGGACTAGTTTCAGAGACCCAGTACTTC	CASSYGLVSETQYF
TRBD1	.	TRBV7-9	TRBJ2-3	TGTGCCAGCAGCAATCCGACAGGGCCAGATACGCAGTATTTT	CASSNPTGPDTQYF
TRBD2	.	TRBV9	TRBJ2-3	TGTGCCAGCAGCGTAGGGATTAGCGGGGGTAGCACAGATACGCAGTATTTT	CASSVGISGGSTDTQYF
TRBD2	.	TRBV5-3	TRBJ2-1	TGTGCCAGAAGCTTGGCCTTACTAGCGGGAGGAGAATGTAATGAGCAGTTCTTC	CARSLALLAGGECNEQFF
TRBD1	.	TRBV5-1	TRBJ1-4	TGCGCCAGCAGCCCCGGGACAGGGGGCAATGAAAAACTGTTTTTT	CASSPGTGGNEKLFF
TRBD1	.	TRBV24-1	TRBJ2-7	TGTGCCACCAGTGACCATCCGGGACAGGGGGTCGGTAAGAGCTACGAGCAGTACTTC	CATSDHPGQGVGKSYEQYF
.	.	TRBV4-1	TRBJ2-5	TGCGCCAGCAGCTCCTCAAGGTCCTACAGGGCAGGAGAGACCCAGTACTTC	CASSSSRSYRAGETQYF
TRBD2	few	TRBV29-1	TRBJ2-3	TGCAGCGTGCCGAAGGGCGGGAGGGGAACAGATACGCAGTATTTT	CSVPKGGRGTDTQYF
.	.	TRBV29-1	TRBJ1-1	TGCAGCGGGGAGGGCACTGAAGCTTTCTTT	CSGEGTEAFF
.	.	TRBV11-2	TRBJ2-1	TGTGCCAGCACCCTTAGCGTCCTACACAATGAGCAGTTCTTC	CASTLSVLHNEQFF